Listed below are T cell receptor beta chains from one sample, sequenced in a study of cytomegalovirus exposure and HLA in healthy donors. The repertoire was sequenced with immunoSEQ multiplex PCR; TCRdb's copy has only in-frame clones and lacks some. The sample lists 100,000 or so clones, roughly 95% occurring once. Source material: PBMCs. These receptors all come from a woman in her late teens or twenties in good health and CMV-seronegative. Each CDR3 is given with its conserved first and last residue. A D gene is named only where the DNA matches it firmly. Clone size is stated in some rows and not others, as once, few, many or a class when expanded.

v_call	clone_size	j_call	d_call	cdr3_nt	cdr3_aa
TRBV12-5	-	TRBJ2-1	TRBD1	TGTGCTAGTGGAGGGACAGGGGGCAATGAGCAGTTCTTC	CASGGTGGNEQFF
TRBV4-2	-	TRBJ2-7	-	TGTGCCAGCAGCCTGGGACGGGTCGGGAGAGATTACTACGAGCAGTACTTC	CASSLGRVGRDYYEQYF
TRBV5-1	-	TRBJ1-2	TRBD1	TGCGCCAGCAGCCGGGGACAGGAAGAGTATGGCTACACCTTC	CASSRGQEEYGYTF
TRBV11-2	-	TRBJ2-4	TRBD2	TGTGCCAGCAGCTTAGTGGGGGGGATAGCCAAAAACATTCAGTACTTC	CASSLVGGIAKNIQYF
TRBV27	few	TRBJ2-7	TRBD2	TGTGCCAGCAGTCCTAGACTAGCGGGCTCCTACGAGCAGTACTTC	CASSPRLAGSYEQYF
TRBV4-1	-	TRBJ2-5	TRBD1	TGCGCCAGCAGCCCTCTAAGGACAGGAAAAGAGACCCAGTACTTC	CASSPLRTGKETQYF
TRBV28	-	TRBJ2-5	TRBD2	TGTGCCAGCATTAGGGTAGCGGGAGGCATTGCACAAGAGACCCAGTACTTC	CASIRVAGGIAQETQYF
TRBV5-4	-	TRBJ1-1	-	TGTGCCAGCAGCTGGGACACGGTCGGGGACACTGAAGCTTTCTTT	CASSWDTVGDTEAFF
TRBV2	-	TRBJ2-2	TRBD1	TGTGCCAGCAGTGCCCAGACAGGGGACACCGGGGAGCTGTTTTTT	CASSAQTGDTGELFF
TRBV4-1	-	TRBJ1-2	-	TGCGCCAGCAGCCAACCTGACAGCTATGGCTACACCTTC	CASSQPDSYGYTF
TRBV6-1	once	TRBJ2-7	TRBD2	TGTGCCAGCAGCGGAGCGGGGGGTACCTACGAGCAGTACTTC	CASSGAGGTYEQYF
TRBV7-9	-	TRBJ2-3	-	TGTGCCAGCAGCTTAGCGCGCGGAGATACGCAGTATTTT	CASSLARGDTQYF
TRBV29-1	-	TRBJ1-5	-	TGCAGCGTTGAAGGAAGAAACAGGGAGGGGCAGAATCAGCCCCAGCATTTT	CSVEGRNREGQNQPQHF
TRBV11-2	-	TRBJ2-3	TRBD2	TGTGCCAGCAGCTTAGTTCGGCTAGCGGGAGGGACAGATACGCAGTATTTT	CASSLVRLAGGTDTQYF
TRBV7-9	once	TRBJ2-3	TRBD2	TGTGCCAGCAGCCCAACCTACGCGGGAGGGACAGATACGCAGTATTTT	CASSPTYAGGTDTQYF
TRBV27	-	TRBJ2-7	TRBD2	TGTGCCAGCAGTCAGCCGGGACTACGGTACGAGCAGTACTTC	CASSQPGLRYEQYF
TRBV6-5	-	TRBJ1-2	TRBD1	TGTGCCAGCAGTTTGACAGGGTACTATGGCTACACCTTC	CASSLTGYYGYTF
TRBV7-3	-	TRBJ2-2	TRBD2	TGTGCCAGCAGCATAAGCGGGGGATTCACCGGGGAGCTGTTTTTT	CASSISGGFTGELFF
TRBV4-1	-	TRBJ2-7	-	TGCGCCAGCAGCCAAGTATTTGGGGGGGGCGTCCACGAGCAGTACTTC	CASSQVFGGGVHEQYF
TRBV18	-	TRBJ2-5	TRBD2	TGTGCCAGCTCCACTCAGAGGCTAGCGGGAAGAGAGACCCAGTACTTC	CASSTQRLAGRETQYF
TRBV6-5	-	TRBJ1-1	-	TGTGCCAGCAGTCCGAGTTATCGGGTAATTGAAGCTTTCTTT	CASSPSYRVIEAFF
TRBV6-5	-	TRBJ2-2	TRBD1	TGTGCCAGCAGTCGGACAGGGACGAACACCGGGGAGCTGTTTTTT	CASSRTGTNTGELFF
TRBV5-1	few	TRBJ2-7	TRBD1	TGCGCCAGCAGCTTGGAGGGGGACAGGGGGAAGTACTTC	CASSLEGDRGKYF
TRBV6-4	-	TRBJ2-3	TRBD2	TGTGCCAGCAGCGAGAGCGGGGGGGCCAGGGCAGATACGCAGTATTTT	CASSESGGARADTQYF
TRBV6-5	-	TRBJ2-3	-	TGTGCCAGCAGTCTCGGTCGCGATACGCAGTATTTT	CASSLGRDTQYF
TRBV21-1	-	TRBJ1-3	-	TGTGCCAGCAGCAACCCCCGGGACAGCCTTCCTGGAAACACCATATATTTT	CASSNPRDSLPGNTIYF
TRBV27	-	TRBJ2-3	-	TGTGCCAGCCAAACATCCGCTAGCGCTTTCACAGATACGCAGTATTTT	CASQTSASAFTDTQYF
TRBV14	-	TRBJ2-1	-	TGTGCCAGCAGCCACGTAAATGAGCAGTTCTTC	CASSHVNEQFF
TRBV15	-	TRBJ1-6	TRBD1	TGTGCCACCAGGGGACAGGGGAGAGGTTCACCCCTCCACTTT	CATRGQGRGSPLHF
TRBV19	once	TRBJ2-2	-	TGTGCCAGTAGTACCCGCGGGGAGCTGTTTTTT	CASSTRGELFF
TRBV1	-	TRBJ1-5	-	TGCACCAGCAGCGAATCGGGGGGTAATGATCAGCCCCAGCATTTT	CTSSESGGNDQPQHF